The sequence of this TCR beta chain was determined in a study of blood T cells in healthy people across ages. With a J-beta primer mix and a sample-barcoded 5' primer, a second PCR ran about 7 to 11 cycles. TCRdb fed the 5' RACE reads into MiXCR, producing one record per CDR3 protein. Found here are 750,000 to 950,000 distinct CDR3 sequences, roughly 25% of them singletons; the top ten hold about 3%. This same sample was also taken into another study, of T cells of mothers and their children.

The TCR sequence derives from a boy aged 10-17 years in good health. The sequenced material came from blood.

Written as DNA, the CDR3 is TGCGCCAGCAGCCGGACGGTGGCGGTCGACGAGCAGTACTTC. Translation: CASSRTVAVDEQYF. The chain uses TRBV5-1 and TRBJ2-1; D call uncertain. The J call may be mistaken, given a closer DNA end match to TRBJ2-7. This CDR3 contains 14 residues. Germline V lookup: CDR1 SGHRS, CDR2 YFSETQ.